These T cell receptor beta chains were read from a single sample in a study of T cell responses to AZD1222 COVID-19 vaccine. Sequenced by immunoSEQ multiplex PCR; TCRdb stores in-frame clones only, minus some. The sample holds 95,000 to 100,000 clones, roughly nine tenths seen once. The starting material was peripheral blood, obtained on day 0 of AZD1222 vaccination. Source of these receptors: an adult in good health. Each CDR3 is given with its conserved first and last residue. Each record gives: clone size, J gene, CDR3 length, V gene, D gene, CDR3 protein, CDR3 DNA. D genes are given only for firm matches. Clone size is not always given. Where it is, it says once, few, many or a class for expanded clones.

>few|TRBJ1-2|11|TRBV29-1|-
CSVENEWGYTF
TGCAGCGTTGAAAACGAGTGGGGCTACACCTTC
>-|TRBJ1-6|17|TRBV10-3|-
CAISESMWGMDNSPLHF
TGTGCCATCAGTGAGTCAATGTGGGGGATGGATAATTCACCCCTCCACTTT
>-|TRBJ1-6|13|TRBV27|-
CASSFMRNSPLHF
TGTGCCAGCAGTTTCATGCGTAATTCACCCCTCCACTTT
>-|TRBJ1-2|18|TRBV10-3|-
CAISDRGFPHSRSYGYTF
TGTGCCATCAGTGATCGTGGGTTCCCACATAGCAGGAGCTATGGCTACACCTTC
>-|TRBJ1-1|18|TRBV25-1|TRBD1
CASSGRDSLSSLNTEAFF
TGTGCCAGCAGTGGCCGGGACAGCCTTAGTTCTTTGAACACTGAAGCTTTCTTT
>-|TRBJ2-7|15|TRBV14|TRBD2
CASSQDLAGAVEQYF
TGTGCCAGCAGCCAGGACCTAGCGGGAGCAGTCGAGCAGTACTTC
>-|TRBJ2-2|17|TRBV7-9|TRBD2
CASSLAGLAELTGELFF
TGTGCCAGCAGCTTAGCTGGACTAGCGGAACTCACCGGGGAGCTGTTTTTT
>-|TRBJ1-1|13|TRBV5-1|-
CASSLSWGDEAFF
TGCGCCAGCAGCTTGAGTTGGGGCGATGAAGCTTTCTTT
>-|TRBJ2-3|15|TRBV11-2|-
CASSLQPQSTDTQYF
TGTGCCAGCAGCTTACAGCCGCAGAGCACAGATACGCAGTATTTT
>-|TRBJ1-2|13|TRBV18|-
CASSTGTNYGYTF
TGTGCCAGCTCAACCGGGACCAACTATGGCTACACCTTC
>-|TRBJ2-7|16|TRBV28|TRBD2
CASSVATSGTLGEQYF
TGTGCCAGCAGTGTAGCGACTAGCGGGACCCTTGGCGAGCAGTACTTC